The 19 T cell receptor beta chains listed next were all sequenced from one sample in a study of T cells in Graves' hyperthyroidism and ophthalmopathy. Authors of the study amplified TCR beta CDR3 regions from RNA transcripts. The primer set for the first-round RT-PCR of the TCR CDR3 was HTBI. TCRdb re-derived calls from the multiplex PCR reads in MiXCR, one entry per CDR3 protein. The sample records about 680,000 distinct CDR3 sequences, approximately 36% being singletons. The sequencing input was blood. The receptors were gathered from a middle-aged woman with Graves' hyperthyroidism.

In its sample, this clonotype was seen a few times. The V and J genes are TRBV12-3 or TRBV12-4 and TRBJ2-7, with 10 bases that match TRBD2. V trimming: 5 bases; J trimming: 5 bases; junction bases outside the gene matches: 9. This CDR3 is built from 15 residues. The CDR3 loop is CASSPAGTSDDEQYF. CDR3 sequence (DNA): TGTGCCAGCAGTCCCGCCGGGACTAGCGACGACGAGCAGTACTTC.

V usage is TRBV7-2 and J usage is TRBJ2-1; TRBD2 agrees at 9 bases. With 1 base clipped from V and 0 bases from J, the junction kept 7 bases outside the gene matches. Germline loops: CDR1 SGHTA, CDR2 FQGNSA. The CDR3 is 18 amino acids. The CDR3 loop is CASSLGAGGGSSYNEQFF. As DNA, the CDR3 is TGTGCCAGCAGCTTAGGCGCGGGGGGGGGCAGCTCCTACAATGAGCAGTTCTTC.

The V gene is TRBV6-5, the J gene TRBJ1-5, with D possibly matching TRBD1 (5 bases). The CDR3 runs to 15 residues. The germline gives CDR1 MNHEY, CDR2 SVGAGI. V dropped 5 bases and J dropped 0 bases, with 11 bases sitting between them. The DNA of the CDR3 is TGTGCCAGCAGTCCGACAGAGTTTAGCAATCAGCCCCAGCATTTT. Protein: CASSPTEFSNQPQHF.

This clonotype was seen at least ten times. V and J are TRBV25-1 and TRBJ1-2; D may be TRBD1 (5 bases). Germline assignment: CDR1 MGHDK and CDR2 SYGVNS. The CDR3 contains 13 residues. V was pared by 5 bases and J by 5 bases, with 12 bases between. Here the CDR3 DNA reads TGTGCCAGCAGTTATGACAGCCTATATGGCTACACCTTC. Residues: CASSYDSLYGYTF.

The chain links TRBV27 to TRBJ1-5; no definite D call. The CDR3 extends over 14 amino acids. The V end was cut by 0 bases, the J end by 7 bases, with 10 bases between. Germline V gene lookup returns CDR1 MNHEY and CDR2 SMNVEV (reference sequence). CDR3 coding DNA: TGTGCCAGCAGTTTATCGGCCGGATTGCAGCCCCAGCATTTT. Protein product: CASSLSAGLQPQHF.

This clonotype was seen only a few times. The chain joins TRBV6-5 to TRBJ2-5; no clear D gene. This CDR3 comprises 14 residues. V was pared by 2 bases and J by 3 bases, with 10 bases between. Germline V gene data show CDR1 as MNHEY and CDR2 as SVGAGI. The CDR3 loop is CASSYGWAEETQYF. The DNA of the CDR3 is TGTGCCAGCAGTTACGGGTGGGCCGAAGAGACCCAGTACTTC.

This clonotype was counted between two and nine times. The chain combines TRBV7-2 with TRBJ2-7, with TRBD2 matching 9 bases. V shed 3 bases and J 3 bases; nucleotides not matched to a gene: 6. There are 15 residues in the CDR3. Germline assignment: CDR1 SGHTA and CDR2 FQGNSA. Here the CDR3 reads CASSFASGESYEQYF. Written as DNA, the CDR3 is TGTGCCAGCAGCTTTGCTAGCGGGGAGAGCTACGAGCAGTACTTC.

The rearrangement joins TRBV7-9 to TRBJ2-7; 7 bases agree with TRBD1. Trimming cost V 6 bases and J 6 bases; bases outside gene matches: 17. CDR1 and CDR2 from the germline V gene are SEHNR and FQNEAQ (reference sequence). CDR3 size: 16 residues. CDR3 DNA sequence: TGTGCCAGCAGTGCTTTGACAGGGTGGGGGTCCGGCGAGCAGTACTTC. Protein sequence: CASSALTGWGSGEQYF.

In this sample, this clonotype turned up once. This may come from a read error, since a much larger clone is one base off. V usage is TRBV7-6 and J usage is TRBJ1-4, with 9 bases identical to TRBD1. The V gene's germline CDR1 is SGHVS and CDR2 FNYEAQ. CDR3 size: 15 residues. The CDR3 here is CASRESGTGCEKLVF. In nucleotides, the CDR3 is TGTGCCAGCAGAGAATCCGGGACAGGGTGTGAAAAACTGGTTTTT.

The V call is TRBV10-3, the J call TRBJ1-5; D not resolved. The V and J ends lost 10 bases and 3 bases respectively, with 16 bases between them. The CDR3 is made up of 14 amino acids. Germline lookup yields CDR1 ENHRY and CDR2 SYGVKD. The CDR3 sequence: CASGRAGDNQPQHF. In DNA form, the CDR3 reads TGTGCCAGCGGGAGGGCTGGGGACAATCAGCCCCAGCATTTT.

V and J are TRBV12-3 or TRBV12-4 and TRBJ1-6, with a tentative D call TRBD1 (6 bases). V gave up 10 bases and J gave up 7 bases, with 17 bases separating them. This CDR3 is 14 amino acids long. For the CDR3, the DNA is TGTGCCATCGACGGGGGGGGGCAGAATTCACCCCTCCACTTT. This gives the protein CAIDGGGQNSPLHF.

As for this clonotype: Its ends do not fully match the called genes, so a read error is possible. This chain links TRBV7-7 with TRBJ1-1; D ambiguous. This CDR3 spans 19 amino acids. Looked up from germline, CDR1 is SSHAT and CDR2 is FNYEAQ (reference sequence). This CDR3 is CASSLSRGTAGLVNTEAFF. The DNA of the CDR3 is TGTGCTAGCAGCTTATCACGGGGAACAGCCGGCCTGGTGAACACTGAAGCTTTCTTT. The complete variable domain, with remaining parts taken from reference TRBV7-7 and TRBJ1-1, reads GAGVSQSPRYKVTKRGQDVTLRCDPISSHATLYWYQQALGQGPEFLTYFNYEAQPDKSGLPSDRFSAERPEGSISTLTIQRTEQRDSAMYRCASSLSRGTAGLVNTEAFFGQGTRLTVV.

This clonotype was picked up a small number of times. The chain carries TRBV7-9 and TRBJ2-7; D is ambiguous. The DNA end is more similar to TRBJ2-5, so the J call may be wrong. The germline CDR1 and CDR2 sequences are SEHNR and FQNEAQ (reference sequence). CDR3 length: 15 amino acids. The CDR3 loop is CASSLVSIGPETQYF. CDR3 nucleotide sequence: TGTGCCAGCAGCTTAGTCTCTATAGGCCCAGAGACCCAGTACTTC.

CDR3 nucleotide sequence: TGCAGCGTTGAAGATCTTCGGGCCTACAATGAGCAGTACTTC. Translating gives CSVEDLRAYNEQYF. This chain links TRBV29-1 with TRBJ2-7; D is ambiguous. CDR3 length: 14 amino acids. Germline V gene data show CDR1 as SQVTM and CDR2 as ANQGSEA. V gave up 0 bases and J gave up 7 bases, with 16 bases separating them.

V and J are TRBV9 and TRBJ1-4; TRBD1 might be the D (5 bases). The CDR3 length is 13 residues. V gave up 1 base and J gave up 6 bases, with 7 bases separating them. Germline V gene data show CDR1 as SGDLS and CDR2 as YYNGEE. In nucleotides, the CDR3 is TGTGCCAGCAGCGTAAGAGGGGATGAAAAACTGTTTTTT. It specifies CASSVRGDEKLFF. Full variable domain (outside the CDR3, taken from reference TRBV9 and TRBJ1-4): DSGVTQTPKHLITATGQRVTLRCSPRSGDLSVYWYQQSLDQGLQFLIQYYNGEERAKGNILERFSAQQFPDLHSELNLSSLELGDSALYFCASSVRGDEKLFFGSGTQLSVL.

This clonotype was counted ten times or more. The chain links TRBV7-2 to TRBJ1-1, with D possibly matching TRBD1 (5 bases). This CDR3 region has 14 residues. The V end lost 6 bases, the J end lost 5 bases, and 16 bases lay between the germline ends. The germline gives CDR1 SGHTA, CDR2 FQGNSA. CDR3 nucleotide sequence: TGTGCCAGCAGGGTCGACAGTGGGGGGACTGAAGCTTTCTTT. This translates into CASRVDSGGTEAFF.

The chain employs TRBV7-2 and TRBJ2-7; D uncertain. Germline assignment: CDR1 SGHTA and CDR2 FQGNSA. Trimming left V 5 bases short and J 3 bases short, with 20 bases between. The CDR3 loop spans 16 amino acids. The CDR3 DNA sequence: TGTGCCAGCAGCCACTCAGCCCAACAGAAATACTACGAGCAGTACTTC. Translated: CASSHSAQQKYYEQYF.

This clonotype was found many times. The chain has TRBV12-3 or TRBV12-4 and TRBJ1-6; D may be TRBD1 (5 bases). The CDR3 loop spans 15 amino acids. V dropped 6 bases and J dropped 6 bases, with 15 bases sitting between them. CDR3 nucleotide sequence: TGTGCCAGCAGATCCCAGGGAGATAGTAATTCACCCCTCCACTTT. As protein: CASRSQGDSNSPLHF.

The CDR3 DNA follows: TGTGCCAGCAGTTTAACGGGGGGCGCATGGACCGGGGAGCTGTTTTTT. It codes for CASSLTGGAWTGELFF. The chain combines TRBV25-1 with TRBJ2-2; D may be TRBD2 (7 bases). Germline V gene lookup returns CDR1 MGHDK and CDR2 SYGVNS. The CDR3 totals 16 residues. Trimming cost V 5 bases and J 5 bases, with 18 bases left between them.